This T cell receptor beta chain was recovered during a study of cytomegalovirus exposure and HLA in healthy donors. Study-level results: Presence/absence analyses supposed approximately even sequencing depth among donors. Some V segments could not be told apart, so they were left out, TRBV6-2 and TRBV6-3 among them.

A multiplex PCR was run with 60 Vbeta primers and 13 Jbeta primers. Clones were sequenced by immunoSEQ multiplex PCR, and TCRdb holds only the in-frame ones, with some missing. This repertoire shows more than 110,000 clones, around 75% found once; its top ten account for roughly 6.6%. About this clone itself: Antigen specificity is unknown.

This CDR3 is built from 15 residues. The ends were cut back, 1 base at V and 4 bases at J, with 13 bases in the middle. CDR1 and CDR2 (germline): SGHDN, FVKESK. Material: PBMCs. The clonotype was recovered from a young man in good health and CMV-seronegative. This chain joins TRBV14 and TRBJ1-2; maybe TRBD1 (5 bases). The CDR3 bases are TGTGCCAGCAGCCAAGGTGTAGGGACTCCCTATGGCTACACCTTC. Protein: CASSQGVGTPYGYTF.